The 14 T cell receptor beta chains below were found in one sample sequenced in a study of cytomegalovirus exposure and HLA in healthy donors. This PCR relied on a set of 60 Vbeta primers and 13 Jbeta primers. Assay: immunoSEQ multiplex PCR; the TCRdb copy retains only in-frame clones and omits some. The table has more than 150,000 clones, more than 75% seen once. The sample taken for sequencing was PBMCs. Receptor source: a male donor in good health and CMV-seronegative.

This chain joins TRBV19 and TRBJ1-5; D unclear. CDR1 LNHDA and CDR2 SQIVND come from the germline V gene (reference sequence). The CDR3 extends over 12 amino acids. The ends were cut back, 5 bases at V and 4 bases at J, with 6 bases in the middle. The CDR3 DNA is TGTGCCAGTAGTCCCTCTAATCAGCCCCAGCATTTT. Translated, it gives CASSPSNQPQHF.

V usage is TRBV4-3 and J usage is TRBJ1-4; no firm D call. V lost 0 bases and J 0 bases, leaving 5 bases between the germline ends. Germline V gives CDR1 LGHNA, CDR2 YSLEER. The CDR3 totals 15 residues. In DNA, the CDR3 is TGCGCCAGCAGCCAAGAGGGAGCAACTAATGAAAAACTGTTTTTT. Amino acids: CASSQEGATNEKLFF.

The V and J genes are TRBV28 and TRBJ2-5, with 9 bases aligning to TRBD2. The CDR3 is made up of 16 amino acids. The V segment lost 3 bases and the J segment 4 bases; nucleotides outside the gene matches: 9. Per the germline V gene, CDR1 is MDHEN and CDR2 is SYDVKM. The CDR3 DNA reads TGTGCCAGCAGTTTCGGCGGGAGGGCCTTTGGAGAGACCCAGTACTTC. Its protein is CASSFGGRAFGETQYF.

The gene calls are TRBV2 and TRBJ1-1, with 7 nucleotides matching TRBD1. This CDR3 spans 13 amino acids. Per the germline V gene, CDR1 is SNHLY and CDR2 is FYNNEI. V trimming: 5 bases; J trimming: 9 bases; junction bases outside the gene matches: 9. As DNA, the CDR3 is TGTGCCAGCAGTCAAGACCGGGACAGTCAAGCTTTCTTT. Protein sequence: CASSQDRDSQAFF.

For this clone: The same CDR3 also results from other DNA sequences found in this sample. The J gene is TRBJ1-3, the V gene TRBV7-3; weak D call: TRBD1 (5 bases). V lost 3 bases, J lost 2 bases, and 8 bases lay in between. Germline-derived CDR1 and CDR2 are SGHTA and FQGTGA. The CDR3 has 14 residues. CDR3 amino acids: CASSFGGAGNTIYF. In DNA, the CDR3 is TGTGCCAGCAGCTTTGGGGGGGCTGGAAACACCATATATTTT.

The chain's CDR3 is CASSEGAGQLRYNEQFF. The CDR3 DNA is TGTGCCAGCAGTGAAGGGGCAGGACAACTGCGCTACAATGAGCAGTTCTTC. The chain joins TRBV7-6 to TRBJ2-1; tentatively, D is TRBD1 (5 bases). Germline CDR1 is SGHVS and CDR2 is FNYEAQ. V was pared by 6 bases and J by 3 bases, with 21 bases between. CDR3 length equals 17 residues.

The V gene is TRBV9, the J gene TRBJ2-5; D perhaps matches TRBD1 (6 bases). The DNA end lines up better with TRBJ2-7; the J call may be wrong. The CDR3 sequence is 14 residues long. Germline V lookup: CDR1 SGDLS, CDR2 YYNGEE. DNA of the CDR3: TGTGCCAGCAGCGCCCGGGACAACTCCTACGAGCAGTACTTC. Protein product: CASSARDNSYEQYF.

V and J are TRBV12-5 and TRBJ2-3; possible D gene TRBD2, 6 bases. Deletions cut 0 bases from V and 2 bases from J, with 18 bases between. Germline loops: CDR1 LGHNT, CDR2 FRNRAP. The CDR3 loop spans 18 amino acids. CDR3 DNA sequence: TGTGCTAGTGGTTTGGTACGGTCGAGCGGGCTCTTCACAGATACGCAGTATTTT. It encodes CASGLVRSSGLFTDTQYF. The variable domain in full, with the rest retrieved from reference TRBV12-5 and TRBJ2-3, is DARVTQTPRHKVTEMGQEVTMRCQPILGHNTVFWYRQTMMQGLELLAYFRNRAPLDDSGMPKDRFSAEMPDATLATLKIQPSEPRDSAVYFCASGLVRSSGLFTDTQYFGPGTRLTVL.

This chain uses TRBV28 with TRBJ2-7; D gene uncertain. CDR1 is MDHEN, CDR2 SYDVKM, per germline. The CDR3 is made up of 13 amino acids. V was shortened by 3 bases and J by 0 bases, with 6 bases between the two germline ends. The CDR3 is CASSFSSSYEQYF. Here the CDR3 DNA reads TGTGCCAGCAGTTTCTCCAGCTCCTACGAGCAGTACTTC. Combining the CDR3 with reference TRBV28 and TRBJ2-7 gives the whole variable domain DVKVTQSSRYLVKRTGEKVFLECVQDMDHENMFWYRQDPGLGLRLIYFSYDVKMKEKGDIPEGYSVSREKKERFSLILESASTNQTSMYLCASSFSSSYEQYFGPGTRLTVT.

The genes are TRBV7-9 and TRBJ2-3; D gene ambiguous. Trimming cost V 5 bases and J 4 bases, with 7 bases left between them. This CDR3 is 12 amino acids long. Germline V CDR1 and CDR2: SEHNR, FQNEAQ (reference sequence). The CDR3 region has the DNA TGTGCCAGCAGCACGGTTCCAGATACGCAGTATTTT. Translating gives CASSTVPDTQYF.

V usage is TRBV30 and J usage is TRBJ1-1; a weak D match, TRBD1 (6 bases). The CDR3 is 12 residues long. The V end lost 4 bases, the J end lost 6 bases, and 12 bases lay between the germline ends. Per the germline V gene, CDR1 is GTSNPN and CDR2 is SVGIG (reference sequence). Here the CDR3 reads CAWTGGGPEAFF. CDR3 nucleotides: TGTGCCTGGACCGGGGGGGGGCCTGAAGCTTTCTTT.

The sample holds a few counts of this clone. This chain links TRBV11-2 with TRBJ2-7; the D gene is possibly TRBD1 (5 bases). The CDR3 is 13 amino acids. Germline CDR1 SGHAT, CDR2 FQNNGV. Trimming stripped 1 base from V and 5 bases from J, with 9 bases between. The CDR3 nucleotides read TGTGCCAGCAGCTTAGTGGGGCAAAACGAGCAGTACTTC. Amino acid sequence: CASSLVGQNEQYF.

The V gene is TRBV5-1, the J gene TRBJ2-7; TRBD2 aligns across 7 bases. With V trimmed by 4 bases and J by 0 bases, 7 bases remained unmatched. The CDR3 runs to 15 residues. Germline V gene data show CDR1 as SGHRS and CDR2 as YFSETQ. CDR3 in DNA: TGCGCCAGCAGCCCAACCGGGGGGAGCTCCTACGAGCAGTACTTC. This gives the protein CASSPTGGSSYEQYF. Looking up the rest from reference TRBV5-1 and TRBJ2-7 gives the full variable domain: KAGVTQTPRYLIKTRGQQVTLSCSPISGHRSVSWYQQTPGQGLQFLFEYFSETQRNKGNFPGRFSGRQFSNSRSEMNVSTLELGDSALYLCASSPTGGSSYEQYFGPGTRLTVT.

This rearrangement joins TRBV20-1 to TRBJ1-2; D not certain. Germline-derived CDR1 and CDR2 are DFQATT and SNEGSKA (reference sequence). CDR3 length: 11 residues. V was trimmed by 7 bases and J by 4 bases, leaving 10 bases between them. CDR3 nucleotide sequence: TGCAGTGTACCGGTTCCCTATGGCTACACCTTC. Translation gives CSVPVPYGYTF.